Each of the 7 T cell receptor beta chains below was sequenced from the same sample in a study of identical twins. TCRdb re-analysed the 5' RACE reads in MiXCR, keeping a single row per CDR3 protein. The sample carries under 800,000 distinct CDR3 sequences, about 20% recorded once. The data were also submitted as part of a second study, on T cells expressing NK-cell markers.

Sequencing was carried out using PBMCs. The source of these receptors is a woman between 18 and 30 years old in good health.

This clonotype was counted a few times. The chain has TRBV5-1 and TRBJ2-1; D is perhaps TRBD2 (6 bases). The length of the CDR3 is 15 residues. V lost 0 bases, J lost 7 bases, and 14 bases lay in between. Germline V gene sequence: CDR1 SGHRS, CDR2 YFSETQ. In DNA form, the CDR3 reads TGCGCCAGCAGCTTGGTTGGGGGGTCTGGGAATGAGCAGTTCTTC. Its protein product is CASSLVGGSGNEQFF.

V usage is TRBV6-1 and J usage is TRBJ2-7; 9 bases agree with TRBD1. V shed 8 bases and J 5 bases; nucleotides not matched to a gene: 10. CDR3 length: 14 residues. Per germline, CDR1 MNHNS and CDR2 SASEGT. The chain's CDR3 is CASWEKQGAHEQYF. The CDR3 bases are TGTGCCAGCTGGGAAAAACAGGGGGCCCACGAGCAGTACTTC.

This chain connects TRBV12-3 or TRBV12-4 to TRBJ1-1; TRBD1 matches at 9 bases. CDR3 length: 11 residues. Trimming removed 10 bases from V and 6 bases from J; junction bases left unmatched: 3. As DNA, the CDR3 is TGTGCCACACAGGGGGCGGCTGAAGCTTTCTTT. It codes for CATQGAAEAFF.

The J gene is TRBJ1-1, the V gene TRBV20-1, with unresolved D. The CDR3 contains 11 residues. The V and J ends lost 5 bases and 7 bases respectively, with 11 bases between them. Germline V gene sequence: CDR1 DFQATT, CDR2 SNEGSKA (reference sequence). CDR3 sequence reads: CSALGPLEAFF. CDR3 nucleotides: TGCAGTGCTCTTGGGCCGCTTGAAGCTTTCTTT.

This clonotype has a handful of counts. The chain couples TRBV6-1 to TRBJ2-3; 8 bases agree with TRBD2. The CDR3 has 13 residues. The V gene end was trimmed by 4 bases and the J gene end by 7 bases; junction bases not matched to a gene: 4. Germline V CDR1 and CDR2: MNHNS, SASEGT. The CDR3 DNA follows: TGTGCCAGCAGTGCCGGGGGGGCAAATACGCAGTATTTT. Protein: CASSAGGANTQYF.

V and J are TRBV7-9 and TRBJ2-7, with a weak D call TRBD2 (6 bases). Per germline, CDR1 SEHNR and CDR2 FQNEAQ (reference sequence). The V end was cut by 4 bases, the J end by 4 bases, with 14 bases between. The CDR3 consists of 14 residues. The CDR3 coding sequence is TGTGCCAGCAGCTCTCGAACGGGACTGTACGAGCAGTACTTC. Translated: CASSSRTGLYEQYF.

V is TRBV9 and J is TRBJ2-5; D not resolved. Trimming removed 5 bases from V and 1 base from J, with 15 bases in between. This CDR3 has 15 residues. The germline V gene encodes CDR1 SGDLS and CDR2 YYNGEE. The CDR3 sequence: CASSAGLRIQETQYF. The DNA of the CDR3 is TGTGCCAGCAGTGCCGGGCTACGAATCCAAGAGACCCAGTACTTC.